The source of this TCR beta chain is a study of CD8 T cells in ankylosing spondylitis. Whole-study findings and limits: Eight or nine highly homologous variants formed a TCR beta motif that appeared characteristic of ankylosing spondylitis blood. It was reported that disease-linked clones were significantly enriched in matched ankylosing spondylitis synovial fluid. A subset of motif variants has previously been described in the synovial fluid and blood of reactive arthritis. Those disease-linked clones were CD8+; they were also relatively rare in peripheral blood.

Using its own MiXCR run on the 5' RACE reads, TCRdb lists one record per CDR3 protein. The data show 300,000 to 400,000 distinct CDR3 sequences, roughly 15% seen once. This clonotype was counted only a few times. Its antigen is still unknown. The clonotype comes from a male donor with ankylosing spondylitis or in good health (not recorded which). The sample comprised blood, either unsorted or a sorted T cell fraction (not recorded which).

The CDR3 DNA reads TGTGCCAGCAGCTCCCCTCGACAGGGAGGAGCCGGGGAGCTGTTTTTT. Protein product: CASSSPRQGGAGELFF. The chain recombines TRBV7-9 with TRBJ2-2; D perhaps matches TRBD1 (7 bases). Trimming pared 4 bases from V and 6 bases from J, leaving 18 bases between. Germline CDR1 and CDR2: SEHNR and FQNEAQ (reference sequence). The CDR3 covers 16 residues.